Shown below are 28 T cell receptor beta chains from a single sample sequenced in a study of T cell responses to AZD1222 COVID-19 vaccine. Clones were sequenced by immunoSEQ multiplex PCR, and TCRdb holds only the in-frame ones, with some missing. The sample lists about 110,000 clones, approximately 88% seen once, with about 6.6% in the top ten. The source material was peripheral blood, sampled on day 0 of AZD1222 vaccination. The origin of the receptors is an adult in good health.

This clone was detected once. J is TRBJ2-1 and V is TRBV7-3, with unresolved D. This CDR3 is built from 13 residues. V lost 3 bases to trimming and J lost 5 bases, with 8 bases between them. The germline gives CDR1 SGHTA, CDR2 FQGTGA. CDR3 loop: CASSLDFNNEQFF. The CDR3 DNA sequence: TGTGCCAGCAGCTTGGATTTTAACAATGAGCAGTTCTTC.

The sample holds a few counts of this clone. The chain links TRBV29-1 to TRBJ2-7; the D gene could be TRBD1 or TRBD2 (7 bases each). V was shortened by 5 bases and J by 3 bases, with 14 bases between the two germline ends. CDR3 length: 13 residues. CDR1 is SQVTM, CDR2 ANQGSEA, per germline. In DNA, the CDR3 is TGCAGCGTTTTACAGGGGAGGGACTACGAGCAGTACTTC. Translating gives CSVLQGRDYEQYF.

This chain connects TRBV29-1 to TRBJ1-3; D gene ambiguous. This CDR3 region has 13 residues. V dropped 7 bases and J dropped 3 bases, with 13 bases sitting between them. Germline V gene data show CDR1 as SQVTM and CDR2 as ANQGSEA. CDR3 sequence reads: CSAVRSGGNTIYF. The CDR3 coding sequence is TGCAGCGCGGTCCGCTCGGGTGGAAACACCATATATTTT.

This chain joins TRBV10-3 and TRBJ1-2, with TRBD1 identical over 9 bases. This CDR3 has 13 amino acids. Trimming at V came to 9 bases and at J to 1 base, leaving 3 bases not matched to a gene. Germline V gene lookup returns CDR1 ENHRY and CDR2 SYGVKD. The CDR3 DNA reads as TGTGCCATACAGGGGGCCAATAACTATGGCTACACCTTC. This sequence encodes CAIQGANNYGYTF.

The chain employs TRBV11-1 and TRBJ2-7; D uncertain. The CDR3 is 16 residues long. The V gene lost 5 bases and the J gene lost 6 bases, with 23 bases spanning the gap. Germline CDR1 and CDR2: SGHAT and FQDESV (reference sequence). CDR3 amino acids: CASSQFPGSRVSEQYF. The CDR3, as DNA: TGTGCCAGCAGCCAGTTCCCCGGCAGTCGGGTCTCCGAGCAGTACTTC.

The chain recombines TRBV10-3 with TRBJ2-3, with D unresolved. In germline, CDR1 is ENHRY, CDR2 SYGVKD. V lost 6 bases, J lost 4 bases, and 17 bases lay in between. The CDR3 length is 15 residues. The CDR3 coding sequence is TGTGCCATCAGCGGCCTTCCAAGTGGAGCAGATACGCAGTATTTT. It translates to CAISGLPSGADTQYF.

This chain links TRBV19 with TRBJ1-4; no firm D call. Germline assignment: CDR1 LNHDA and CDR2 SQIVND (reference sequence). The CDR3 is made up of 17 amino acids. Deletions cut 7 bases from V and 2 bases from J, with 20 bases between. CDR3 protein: CASTSGGRLGTNEKLFF. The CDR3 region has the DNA TGTGCCAGTACCTCAGGCGGCAGACTAGGGACTAATGAAAAACTGTTTTTT.

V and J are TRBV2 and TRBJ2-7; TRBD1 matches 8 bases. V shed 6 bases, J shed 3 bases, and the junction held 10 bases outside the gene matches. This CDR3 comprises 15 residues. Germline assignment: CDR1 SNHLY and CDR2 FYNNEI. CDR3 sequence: CASSAAHDRGYEQYF. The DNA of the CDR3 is TGTGCCAGCAGCGCTGCCCATGACAGGGGCTACGAGCAGTACTTC. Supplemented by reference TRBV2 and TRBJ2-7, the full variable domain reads EPEVTQTPSHQVTQMGQEVILRCVPISNHLYFYWYRQILGQKVEFLVSFYNNEISEKSEIFDDQFSVERPDGSNFTLKIRSTKLEDSAMYFCASSAAHDRGYEQYFGPGTRLTVT.

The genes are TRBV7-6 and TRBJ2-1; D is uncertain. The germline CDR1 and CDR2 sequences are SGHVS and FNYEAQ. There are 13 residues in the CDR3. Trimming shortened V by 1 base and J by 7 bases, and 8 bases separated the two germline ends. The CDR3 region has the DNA TGTGCCAGCAGCTTAGTTATTGGGAATGAGCAGTTCTTC. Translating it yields CASSLVIGNEQFF.

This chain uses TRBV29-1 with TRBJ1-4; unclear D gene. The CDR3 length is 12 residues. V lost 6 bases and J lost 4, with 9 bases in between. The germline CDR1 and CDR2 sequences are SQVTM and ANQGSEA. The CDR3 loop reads CSVRQVNEKLFF. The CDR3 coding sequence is TGCAGCGTCCGTCAGGTTAATGAAAAACTGTTTTTT. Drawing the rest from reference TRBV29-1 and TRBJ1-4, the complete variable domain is SAVISQKPSRDICQRGTSLTIQCQVDSQVTMMFWYRQQPGQSLTLIATANQGSEATYESGFVIDKFPISRPNLTFSTLTVSNMSPEDSSIYLCSVRQVNEKLFFGSGTQLSVL.

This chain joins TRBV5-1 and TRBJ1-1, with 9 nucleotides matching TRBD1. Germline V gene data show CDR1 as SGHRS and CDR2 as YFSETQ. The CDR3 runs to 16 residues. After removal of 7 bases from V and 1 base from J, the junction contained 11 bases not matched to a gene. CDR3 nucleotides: TGCGCCAGCCGTGGAGGGACAGGGTGGACGAACACTGAAGCTTTCTTT. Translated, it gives CASRGGTGWTNTEAFF.

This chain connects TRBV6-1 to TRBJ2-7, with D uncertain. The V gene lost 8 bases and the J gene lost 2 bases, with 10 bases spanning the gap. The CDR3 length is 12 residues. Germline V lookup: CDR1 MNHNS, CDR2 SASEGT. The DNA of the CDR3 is TGTGCCAGCCGGACGCAGGCCTACGAGCAGTACTTC. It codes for CASRTQAYEQYF.

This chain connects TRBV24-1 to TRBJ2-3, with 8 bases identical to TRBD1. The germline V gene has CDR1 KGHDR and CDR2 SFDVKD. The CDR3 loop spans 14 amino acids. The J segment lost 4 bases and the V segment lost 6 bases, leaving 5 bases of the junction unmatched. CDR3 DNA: TGTGCCACCAGTTACAGGGGGGTTTCAGATACGCAGTATTTT. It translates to CATSYRGVSDTQYF.

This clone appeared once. CDR3 in DNA: TGCAGCGTTCGGGACAGGACCATGAACACCGGGGAGCTGTTTTTT. This codes for CSVRDRTMNTGELFF. V gene TRBV29-1 combines with J gene TRBJ2-2; TRBD1 aligns across 8 bases. The CDR3 runs to 15 residues. Per the germline V gene, CDR1 is SQVTM and CDR2 is ANQGSEA. The junction had 6 bases not matched to a gene; V was cut back by 5 bases and J by 1 base.

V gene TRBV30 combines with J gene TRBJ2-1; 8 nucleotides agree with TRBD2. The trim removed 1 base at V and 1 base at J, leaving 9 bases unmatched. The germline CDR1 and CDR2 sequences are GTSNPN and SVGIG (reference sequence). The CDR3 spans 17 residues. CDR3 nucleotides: TGTGCCTGGAGTGGTGGTCCCGGGACTAGTTCCTACAATGAGCAGTTCTTC. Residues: CAWSGGPGTSSYNEQFF.

As DNA, the CDR3 is TGTGCCAGCAGTCCCCCACCATCAGGGGTCGCTAATGAAAAACTGTTTTTT. It codes for CASSPPPSGVANEKLFF. The chain carries TRBV28 and TRBJ1-4; maybe TRBD1 (6 bases). Germline V gene lookup returns CDR1 MDHEN and CDR2 SYDVKM. Between the trimmed V and J ends, which lost 5 bases and 3 bases, there was a span of 19 bases. The CDR3 loop spans 17 amino acids.

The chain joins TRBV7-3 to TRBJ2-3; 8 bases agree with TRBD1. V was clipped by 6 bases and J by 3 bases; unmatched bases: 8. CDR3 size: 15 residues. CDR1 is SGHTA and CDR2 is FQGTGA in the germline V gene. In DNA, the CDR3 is TGTGCCAGCAGGTTACAGGGGGAGTTGACAGATACGCAGTATTTT. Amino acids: CASRLQGELTDTQYF.

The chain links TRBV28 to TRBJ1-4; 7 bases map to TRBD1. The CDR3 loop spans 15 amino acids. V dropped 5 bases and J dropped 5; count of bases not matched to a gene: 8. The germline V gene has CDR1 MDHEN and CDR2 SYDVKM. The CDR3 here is CASSPRQGRNEKLFF. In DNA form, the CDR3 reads TGTGCCAGCAGTCCCCGACAGGGAAGAAATGAAAAACTGTTTTTT.

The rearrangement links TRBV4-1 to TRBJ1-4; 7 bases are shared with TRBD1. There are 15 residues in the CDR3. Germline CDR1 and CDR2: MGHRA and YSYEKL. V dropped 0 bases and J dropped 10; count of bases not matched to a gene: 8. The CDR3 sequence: CASSQEAGGFRKLFF. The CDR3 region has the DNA TGCGCCAGCAGCCAAGAGGCAGGGGGGTTTCGAAAACTGTTTTTT.

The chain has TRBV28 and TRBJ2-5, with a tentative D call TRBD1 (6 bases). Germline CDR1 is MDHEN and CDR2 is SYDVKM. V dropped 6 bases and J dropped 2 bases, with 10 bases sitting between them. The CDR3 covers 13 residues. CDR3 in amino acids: CASSIRGQETQYF. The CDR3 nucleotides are TGTGCCAGCAGCATAAGGGGGCAAGAGACCCAGTACTTC.

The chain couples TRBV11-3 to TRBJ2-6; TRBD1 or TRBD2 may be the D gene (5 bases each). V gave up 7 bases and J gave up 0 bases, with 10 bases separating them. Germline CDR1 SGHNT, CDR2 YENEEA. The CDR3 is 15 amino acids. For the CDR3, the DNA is TGTGCCAGCATTCGTGGGGGCTCTGGGGCCAACGTCCTGACTTTC. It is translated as CASIRGGSGANVLTF.

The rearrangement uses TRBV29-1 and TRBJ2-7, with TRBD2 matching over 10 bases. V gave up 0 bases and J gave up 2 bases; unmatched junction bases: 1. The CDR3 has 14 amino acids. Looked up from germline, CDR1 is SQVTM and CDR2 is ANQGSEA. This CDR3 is CSVEDTSGTYEQYF. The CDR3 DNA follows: TGCAGCGTTGAAGATACTAGCGGGACCTACGAGCAGTACTTC.

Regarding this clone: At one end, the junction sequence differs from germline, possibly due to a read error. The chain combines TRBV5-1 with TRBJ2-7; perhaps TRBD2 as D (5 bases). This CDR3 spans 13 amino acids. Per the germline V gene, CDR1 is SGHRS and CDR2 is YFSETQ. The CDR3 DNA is TGCGCCAGCAGTTTGGTCGGGGTAAACGAGCAGTACTTC. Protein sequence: CASSLVGVNEQYF.

In DNA, the CDR3 is TGTGCCAGAAGCTCCCGTCGTGCAGGCCTGACAATTTCTTATGGCTACACCTTC. It translates to CARSSRRAGLTISYGYTF. This rearrangement joins TRBV5-3 to TRBJ1-2; no clear D gene. TRBV5-3 is assigned to the ORF class and has an uncertain function. This CDR3 contains 18 residues. The germline V and J ends were trimmed by 3 bases and 5 bases, with 26 bases remaining between them.

The CDR3, as DNA: TGTGCCAGCAGCCTACGGACTAGCGGGAGAACCGGGGAGCTGTTTTTT. This translates into CASSLRTSGRTGELFF. V and J are TRBV7-2 and TRBJ2-2; 13 nucleotides agree with TRBD2. Germline V CDR1 and CDR2: SGHTA, FQGNSA. The V segment lost 5 bases and the J segment 5 bases; nucleotides outside the gene matches: 5. The length of the CDR3 is 16 residues.

Here the CDR3 reads CATSDPGQGNYGYTF. The DNA of the CDR3 is TGTGCCACCAGTGACCCGGGGCAGGGAAACTATGGCTACACCTTC. The rearrangement uses TRBV24-1 and TRBJ1-2; D is perhaps TRBD1 (5 bases). CDR1 and CDR2 from the germline V gene are KGHDR and SFDVKD. V was pared by 4 bases and J by 2 bases, with 13 bases between. The CDR3 totals 15 residues.

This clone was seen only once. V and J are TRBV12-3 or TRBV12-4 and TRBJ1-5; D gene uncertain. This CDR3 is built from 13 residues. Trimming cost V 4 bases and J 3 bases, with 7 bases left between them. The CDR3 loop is CASSWAVNQPQHF. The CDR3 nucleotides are TGTGCCAGCAGTTGGGCAGTCAATCAGCCCCAGCATTTT.

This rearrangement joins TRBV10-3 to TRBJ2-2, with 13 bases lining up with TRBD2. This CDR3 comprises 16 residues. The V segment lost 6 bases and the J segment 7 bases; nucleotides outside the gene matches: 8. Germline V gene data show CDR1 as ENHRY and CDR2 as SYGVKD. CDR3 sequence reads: CAISALAGGLDGELFF. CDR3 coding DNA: TGTGCCATCAGCGCACTAGCGGGAGGGCTCGACGGGGAGCTGTTTTTT.